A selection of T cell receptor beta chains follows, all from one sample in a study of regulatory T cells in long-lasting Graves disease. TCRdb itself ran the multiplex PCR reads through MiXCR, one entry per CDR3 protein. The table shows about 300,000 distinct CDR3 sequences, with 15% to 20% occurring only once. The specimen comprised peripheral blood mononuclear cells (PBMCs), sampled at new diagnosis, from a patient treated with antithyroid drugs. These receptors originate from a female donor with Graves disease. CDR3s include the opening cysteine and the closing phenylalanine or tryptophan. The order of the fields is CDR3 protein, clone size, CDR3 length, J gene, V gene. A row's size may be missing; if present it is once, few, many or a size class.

CDR3aa: CASSRSRRRDRSYNEQFF; abundance: NA; len: 18; j_gene: TRBJ2-1; v_gene: TRBV28
CDR3aa: CASSLGGGISGNTIYF; abundance: NA; len: 16; j_gene: TRBJ1-3; v_gene: TRBV7-9
CDR3aa: CASSLVGMNTEAFF; abundance: NA; len: 14; j_gene: TRBJ1-1; v_gene: TRBV7-8
CDR3aa: CASSLGGNPLNEQYF; abundance: NA; len: 15; j_gene: TRBJ2-7; v_gene: TRBV7-9
CDR3aa: CASSLVPSGSLGGDTQYF; abundance: many; len: 18; j_gene: TRBJ2-3; v_gene: TRBV13
CDR3aa: CASSPMGGANEKLFF; abundance: many; len: 15; j_gene: TRBJ1-4; v_gene: TRBV7-9
CDR3aa: CASSRDYTQYF; abundance: NA; len: 11; j_gene: TRBJ2-3; v_gene: TRBV9
CDR3aa: CASSQGVFNQPQHF; abundance: many; len: 14; j_gene: TRBJ1-5; v_gene: TRBV3-1
CDR3aa: CASRSRAFQETQYF; abundance: NA; len: 14; j_gene: TRBJ2-5; v_gene: TRBV6-2/TRBV6-3
CDR3aa: CASGFFRDTEAFF; abundance: NA; len: 13; j_gene: TRBJ1-1; v_gene: TRBV28
CDR3aa: CASRLRDQHNEQFF; abundance: many; len: 14; j_gene: TRBJ2-1; v_gene: TRBV12-3/TRBV12-4
CDR3aa: CASSPDRGKLHEQYF; abundance: NA; len: 15; j_gene: TRBJ2-7; v_gene: TRBV28
CDR3aa: CASDLGQKLFGETQYF; abundance: NA; len: 16; j_gene: TRBJ2-5; v_gene: TRBV6-1
CDR3aa: CASLRENTEAFF; abundance: many; len: 12; j_gene: TRBJ1-1; v_gene: TRBV2
CDR3aa: CSADSNKIRGAGAEAFF; abundance: NA; len: 17; j_gene: TRBJ1-1; v_gene: TRBV20-1
CDR3aa: CASSEGSGETQYF; abundance: few; len: 13; j_gene: TRBJ2-5; v_gene: TRBV2
CDR3aa: CASSMDRANQPQHF; abundance: NA; len: 14; j_gene: TRBJ1-5; v_gene: TRBV19
CDR3aa: CASGLLPGQGSGNQPQHF; abundance: many; len: 18; j_gene: TRBJ1-5; v_gene: TRBV12-5
CDR3aa: CASSYFGGETQYF; abundance: NA; len: 13; j_gene: TRBJ2-5; v_gene: TRBV6-5
CDR3aa: CASTRVPEGPSSTDTQYF; abundance: many; len: 18; j_gene: TRBJ2-3; v_gene: TRBV5-1
CDR3aa: CASSFEFEQFF; abundance: many; len: 11; j_gene: TRBJ2-1; v_gene: TRBV27
CDR3aa: CASSYTGTNLGNTIYF; abundance: NA; len: 16; j_gene: TRBJ1-3; v_gene: TRBV6-5
CDR3aa: CASGRAISGHEQYF; abundance: many; len: 14; j_gene: TRBJ2-7; v_gene: TRBV6-2/TRBV6-3